The next 19 T cell receptor beta chains were all read from a single sample in a study of blood T cell repertoires in COVID-19. The method was immunoSEQ multiplex PCR; TCRdb's version includes in-frame clones alone and lacks a portion of them. The sample lists around 280,000 clones; approximately 86% were seen once. The sequencing sample was made of peripheral blood. These receptors all come from a woman in her forties or fifties who had recovered from COVID-19.

The gene calls are TRBV14 and TRBJ2-5; 7 bases fit TRBD2. CDR1 is SGHDN and CDR2 is FVKESK in the germline V gene. J was trimmed by 5 bases and V by 3 bases; bases with no gene match: 12. The CDR3 consists of 16 residues. This CDR3 reads CASSQVFGGAGETQYF. The CDR3 DNA sequence: TGTGCCAGCAGCCAGGTCTTCGGCGGAGCGGGGGAGACCCAGTACTTC.

The chain couples TRBV18 to TRBJ1-1, with D unresolved. Germline loops: CDR1 KGHSH, CDR2 LQKENI. Trimming left V 3 bases short and J 0 bases short, with 8 bases between. The CDR3 totals 14 residues. This CDR3 is CASSPVTLNTEAFF. The CDR3 DNA reads TGTGCCAGCTCACCTGTCACTTTGAACACTGAAGCTTTCTTT.

V gene TRBV12-3 or TRBV12-4 combines with J gene TRBJ1-2; tentative D call: TRBD1 (6 bases). Trimming removed 5 bases at V and 2 bases at J, with 9 bases between. This CDR3 contains 13 residues. The CDR3 bases are TGTGCCAGCAGTCCCGGACAGAACTATGGCTACACCTTC. Amino acid sequence: CASSPGQNYGYTF.

This clone was found once. This chain links TRBV6-4 with TRBJ1-2; the match to TRBD1 covers 11 bases. This CDR3 is 17 amino acids long. From germline, CDR1 is MRHNA and CDR2 SNTAGT. Trimming removed 0 bases from V and 2 bases from J; junction bases left unmatched: 5. The CDR3 reads CASSDSRRTGGNYGYTF. In nucleotides, the CDR3 is TGTGCCAGCAGTGACTCGAGAAGGACAGGGGGCAACTATGGCTACACCTTC.

CDR3 in DNA: TGCGCCAGCAGCTTCTATCCACTAGCGGGGGGGCTCGGGACAGATACGCAGTATTTT. Translated, it gives CASSFYPLAGGLGTDTQYF. The chain employs TRBV5-1 and TRBJ2-3; TRBD2 agrees at 13 bases. The CDR3 extends over 19 amino acids. Per germline, CDR1 SGHRS and CDR2 YFSETQ. J gave up 3 bases and V 2 bases, and 12 bases lay outside the gene matches.

The chain recombines TRBV6-2 or TRBV6-3 with TRBJ1-1; 7 bases line up with TRBD1. Germline CDR1 is MNHEY and CDR2 is SVGEGT. V lost 6 bases, J lost 3 bases, and 4 bases stayed unmatched. The CDR3 sequence is 13 residues long. The CDR3 DNA reads as TGTGCCAGCAGCCGGGACAGTCACACTGAAGCTTTCTTT. Translating gives CASSRDSHTEAFF.

This sequence joins TRBV20-1 and TRBJ2-1; no reliable D call. The V end was cut by 1 base, the J end by 5 bases, with 3 bases between. The CDR3 extends over 11 amino acids. The germline CDR1 and CDR2 sequences are DFQATT and SNEGSKA (reference sequence). In nucleotides, the CDR3 is TGCAGTGCTAGAGGGCACAATGAGCAGTTCTTC. Translation gives CSARGHNEQFF.

This clone was observed a single time. V is TRBV19 and J is TRBJ1-4; no reliable D call. Between the trimmed V and J ends, which lost 6 bases and 5 bases, there was a span of 13 bases. This CDR3 spans 14 amino acids. Germline CDR1 LNHDA, CDR2 SQIVND (reference sequence). The CDR3 loop reads CASRKVAGNEKLFF. The CDR3 DNA follows: TGTGCCAGTAGAAAGGTAGCCGGCAATGAAAAACTGTTTTTT.

The chain links TRBV4-3 to TRBJ1-2; D may be TRBD1 (6 bases). Trimming stripped 5 bases from V and 7 bases from J, with 17 bases between. CDR3 length: 14 amino acids. Germline V gene data show CDR1 as LGHNA and CDR2 as YSLEER. The CDR3 DNA reads TGCGCCAGCAGCGGCGGGGGGGGCGCGGGTGGCTACACCTTC. Translating it yields CASSGGGGAGGYTF.

The chain joins TRBV27 to TRBJ1-1, with D possibly being TRBD1 (6 bases). V was pared by 2 bases and J by 6 bases, with 13 bases between. The CDR3 runs to 14 residues. From germline, CDR1 is MNHEY and CDR2 SMNVEV (reference sequence). CDR3 DNA: TGTGCCAGCAGTTTAGACAGGATGGGCGCTGAAGCTTTCTTT. Encoded protein: CASSLDRMGAEAFF.

This clone was observed once. The J gene is TRBJ1-2, the V gene TRBV28, with D tentatively TRBD1 (5 bases). Per the germline V gene, CDR1 is MDHEN and CDR2 is SYDVKM. The length of the CDR3 is 12 residues. The germline V and J ends were trimmed by 5 bases and 8 bases, with 12 bases remaining between them. The CDR3 sequence: CASSLAWGGYTF. CDR3 coding DNA: TGTGCCAGCAGTCTCGCGTGGGGCGGCTACACCTTC.

V is TRBV5-1 and J is TRBJ2-2, with 7 bases aligning to TRBD1. Germline trimming cut 3 bases from V and 0 bases from J; bases unmatched to any gene: 5. From germline, CDR1 is SGHRS and CDR2 YFSETQ. The CDR3 spans 16 residues. CDR3 DNA: TGCGCCAGCAGCTGGGCCGGGACAGCGAACACCGGGGAGCTGTTTTTT. Its translation: CASSWAGTANTGELFF.

This sequence joins TRBV27 and TRBJ2-5; D not resolved. V dropped 5 bases and J dropped 3 bases, with 19 bases sitting between them. Germline loops: CDR1 MNHEY, CDR2 SMNVEV (reference sequence). The CDR3 is made up of 16 amino acids. CDR3 residues: CASSPARARSEETQYF. The DNA for the CDR3 is TGTGCCAGCAGTCCCGCACGAGCGCGGTCGGAAGAGACCCAGTACTTC.

The rearrangement links TRBV30 to TRBJ1-1, with 10 bases fitting TRBD1. The ends lost 1 base at V and 3 bases at J; junction bases unmatched: 2. CDR1 is GTSNPN, CDR2 SVGIG, per germline (reference sequence). This CDR3 spans 14 amino acids. The CDR3 protein is CAWSGDRGHTEAFF. The CDR3, as DNA: TGTGCCTGGAGTGGTGACAGGGGGCACACTGAAGCTTTCTTT. The whole variable domain, remainder taken from reference TRBV30 and TRBJ1-1, is SQTIHQWPATLVQPVGSPLSLECTVEGTSNPNLYWYRQAAGRGLQLLFYSVGIGQISSEVPQNLSASRPQDRQFILSSKKLLLSDSGFYLCAWSGDRGHTEAFFGQGTRLTVV.

The chain employs TRBV9 and TRBJ1-2; D not resolved. V gave up 0 bases and J gave up 6 bases, with 9 bases separating them. The CDR3 is 13 amino acids. CDR1 is SGDLS, CDR2 YYNGEE, per germline. CDR3 nucleotides: TGTGCCAGCAGCGTAGGCGACGGAGATGGCTACACCTTC. It is translated as CASSVGDGDGYTF.

This rearrangement joins TRBV3-1 (or the pseudogene TRBV3-2) to TRBJ1-4; weak D call: TRBD1 (5 bases). Trimming removed 1 base from V and 4 bases from J, with 13 bases in between. Germline CDR1 reads LGHDT; CDR2 reads YNNKEL (reference sequence). The CDR3 sequence is 16 residues long. CDR3 bases: TGTGCCAGCAGCCAAGCTTACAGGAATTATAATGAAAAACTGTTTTTT. Protein sequence: CASSQAYRNYNEKLFF.

In its sample, this clone was seen once. The gene calls are TRBV6-2 or TRBV6-3 and TRBJ2-1; 8 bases fit TRBD2. Germline trimming cut 5 bases from V and 7 bases from J; bases unmatched to any gene: 13. CDR1 is MNHEY and CDR2 is SVGEGT in the germline V gene. CDR3 length: 16 residues. The CDR3 region is CASSNAGLALRNEQFF. The CDR3, as DNA: TGTGCCAGCAGTAACGCCGGACTAGCCCTAAGGAATGAGCAGTTCTTC.

The V and J genes are TRBV3-1 (or the pseudogene TRBV3-2) and TRBJ1-1, with no clear D. Looked up from germline, CDR1 is LGHDT and CDR2 is YNNKEL (reference sequence). Between the trimmed V and J ends, which lost 4 bases and 5 bases, there was a span of 11 bases. The CDR3 totals 13 residues. This CDR3 reads CASSLGLSTEAFF. CDR3 nucleotides: TGTGCCAGCAGCCTAGGACTGAGTACTGAAGCTTTCTTT.

The gene calls are TRBV28 and TRBJ1-6; D possibly corresponds to TRBD1 (6 bases). V dropped 5 bases and J dropped 0 bases, with 8 bases sitting between them. The CDR3 loop spans 15 amino acids. Germline V gene data show CDR1 as MDHEN and CDR2 as SYDVKM. CDR3 region: CASSGGHSYNSPLHF. CDR3 coding DNA: TGTGCCAGCAGTGGGGGACACTCCTATAATTCACCCCTCCACTTT.